Included here is one TCR beta chain sequence, with context. Its antigen is currently not known. Base qualities are not provided; no much larger clone lies one nucleotide away. Other DNA sequences within the sample encode an identical CDR3. Donors were healthy HIV-negative adults with no recently reported acute infections or vaccinations. Every donor was a Caucasian adult living in Nashville, Tennessee, USA. CD4+ T cells were enriched by magnetic negative selection, after which naive cells were positively selected on CD45RA and the negative fraction was taken as the memory subset. Blood was obtained by leukapheresis, after which PBMCs were separated by Ficoll-Histopaque density gradient centrifugation and cryopreserved in liquid nitrogen vapor phase. Analytical flow cytometry was used to check the purity and quantity of each magnetically sorted T cell population. Genomic DNA was isolated from every sorted fraction and measured by UV absorbance on a Nanodrop 2000c.

The sample comes from a study of shared clonotypes between healthy human individuals (dated by TCRdb to the early 2020s). At the level of the whole study: The cohort comprised a couple of women and a few men aged 18 to 49 years. To increase sequencing depth and limit assay-specific biases, different laboratories used diverse techniques to prepare libraries and sequence TCR repertoires. To estimate repertoire size and how much clonotypes are shared between individuals, the study performed deep sequencing of blood TCR repertoires from 4 to 6 healthy adults. For each donor, CD4 naive and CD4 memory were each given three plates, CD8 naive was given two plates, and CD8 memory was given one plate. Leukapheresis yielded between about 0.85 and 10 billion PBMCs per donor.

Results the study describes overall, beyond this receptor: Even with the large sequencing depth, rarefaction of the sorted-subset datasets indicated that sequencing was incomplete. About 5% of naive CD4, 3% to 3.5% of naive CD8, approximately 2% of memory CD4, and 0.35% to 0.4% of memory CD8 clonotypes were shared across a few donors. Higher generation probabilities were observed for clonotypes shared by all four sorted-subset donors than for non-shared clonotypes. Naive subsets generally had larger estimated clonotype richness than memory subsets did. Sampling was limited to blood, and TCR repertoires in tissue likely differ from TCR repertoires in blood. Pairwise subsampling led to the expectation that sequencing depth would affect the degree of clonotype sharing among donors. Because the study included only a small number of donors, the genetic and exposure-history diversity represented was limited.

Using the deep immunoSEQ assay, multiplex PCR amplified TCR CDR3 regions from genomic DNA. For each cell subset, the extracted genomic DNA was distributed evenly across all wells of several immunoSEQ 96-well plates, and each plate served as one replicate. For sorted subsets, about 200 ng genomic DNA, equal to 25,000 to 35,000 T cell genomes, was loaded into each replicate PCR. Purified libraries were quantified with a Qubit 3.0 fluorometer, sized on a Bioanalyzer 2100, and re-quantified with the KAPA Library Quantification kit. A separate single-read 150-cycle Illumina NextSeq 550 flow cell was used to sequence each immunoSEQ 96-well plate. From the authors' description of their analysis: Because the immunoSEQ output included only junctional sequences and no quality scores, the filtering could not be the same as the filtering used for full-length reads. Sequences were annotated with PyIR, a Python wrapper for IgBLAST v1.9, using IMGT germline references to assign V/J genes and CDR3. Reads were filtered out if the reads had weak V/J assignments (E-value above 1e-6), no CDR3, stop codons, out-of-frame junctions, or ambiguous translated residues. V3J clonotypes were defined as sequences sharing the same inferred V gene, J gene, and CDR3 amino acid sequence. The percentage overlap between two repertoires was calculated by dividing the number of shared unique clonotypes by the size of the smaller repertoire. Richness of each repertoire was evaluated using RTK rarefaction, the Chao1 estimator, and Recon v2.1 estimates of unobserved clonotypes. Generation probabilities for all TCRbeta clonotypes obtained by the gDNA method from a handful of donors were computed using OLGA. TCRdb provides this immuneACCESS table in a form limited to in-frame rearrangements. Some clones are lacking; in checked studies, under half of them reflect an unresolved V gene, and why the rest are absent is not known. V and J calls and clone size are those listed in that table; D and trimming were worked out from the DNA. Here the sample has over 2 million clones; 85% to 95% occur a single time. 0.3% to 0.4% of the sample goes to the ten largest clones.

This clonotype was obtained from a man aged 18 to 35 in good health. Some clones in this sample may be carry-over from other donors' samples. Material for sequencing was naive CD4+ T cells from PBMCs. Per the publication, the cell subset or site label means: CD45RA+ positively selected.

The DNA is as follows: TGTGCCAGCACTAGAGGGGGGGCTGGAAACACCATATATTTT. This sequence encodes CASTRGGAGNTIYF. Recombination joined TRBV28 with TRBJ1-3; tentative D gene TRBD1, with 6 bases matching. Via the germline V gene, CDR1 is MDHEN and CDR2 SYDVKM. From the cysteine through the phenylalanine, the CDR3 covers 14 amino acids. Only CDR3 DNA remains: 42 bases, in frame from the first base. V is reduced by 7 bases and J by 2 bases, leaving a spacing of 12 bases between them. Full variable domain (CDR3 extended with the reference TRBV28 and TRBJ1-3 proteins): DVKVTQSSRYLVKRTGEKVFLECVQDMDHENMFWYRQDPGLGLRLIYFSYDVKMKEKGDIPEGYSVSREKKERFSLILESASTNQTSMYLCASTRGGAGNTIYFGEGSWLTVV.